Shown below are 32 T cell receptor beta chains from a single sample sequenced in a study of T cell responses to AZD1222 COVID-19 vaccine. Profiling relied on immunoSEQ multiplex PCR, and the TCRdb table lists in-frame clones only, not all of them. The sample has roughly 120,000 clones; approximately 85% are singletons. The sequenced sample was peripheral blood, obtained on day 0 of AZD1222 vaccination. Receptors were obtained from an adult in good health.

This sequence joins TRBV6-5 and TRBJ1-1; 9 bases agree with TRBD1. Germline loops: CDR1 MNHEY, CDR2 SVGAGI. The CDR3 sequence is 13 residues long. The ends lost 2 bases at V and 11 bases at J; junction bases unmatched: 6. CDR3 sequence (DNA): TGTGCCAGCAGTTACAGGGACAGGGTAGAGGCTTTCTTT. Protein sequence: CASSYRDRVEAFF.

As regards this clone: Other DNA sequences within the sample encode an identical CDR3. The V gene is TRBV9, the J gene TRBJ2-3, with D uncertain. The CDR3 sequence is 12 residues long. Germline CDR1 is SGDLS and CDR2 is YYNGEE. Trimming removed 0 bases from V and 3 bases from J, with 2 bases in between. In DNA form, the CDR3 reads TGTGCCAGCAGCGTAGGGACAGATACGCAGTATTTT. Protein product: CASSVGTDTQYF.

The rearrangement joins TRBV24-1 to TRBJ2-5, with 8 bases identical to TRBD2. The germline V gene has CDR1 KGHDR and CDR2 SFDVKD. Trimming removed 9 bases from V and 2 bases from J; junction bases left unmatched: 10. The CDR3 contains 15 residues. The CDR3 bases are TGTGCCACCGGAGGAAAAGAGCGGGGGCAAGAGACCCAGTACTTC. It specifies CATGGKERGQETQYF.

This clone has just a few counts. V gene TRBV4-1 combines with J gene TRBJ1-1; perhaps TRBD1 as D (5 bases). Trimming cost V 1 base and J 10 bases, with 13 bases left between them. The germline gives CDR1 MGHRA, CDR2 YSYEKL. The CDR3 covers 13 residues. CDR3 residues: CASSQGEGVRAFF. The CDR3 nucleotides are TGCGCCAGCAGCCAAGGAGAAGGGGTGCGAGCTTTCTTT.

The rearrangement uses TRBV5-1 and TRBJ1-2; possibly TRBD1 for D (6 bases). This CDR3 spans 13 amino acids. V was clipped by 6 bases and J by 1 base, with 10 bases between them. Germline assignment: CDR1 SGHRS and CDR2 YFSETQ. The chain's CDR3 is CASTQGLNYGYTF. CDR3 sequence (DNA): TGCGCCAGCACGCAGGGGCTTAACTATGGCTACACCTTC.

Only a few counts were recorded for this clone. V and J are TRBV10-2 and TRBJ2-1, with TRBD2 identical over 7 bases. The ends lost 0 bases at V and 8 bases at J; junction bases unmatched: 10. CDR3 length: 16 residues. Germline loops: CDR1 WSHSY, CDR2 SAAADI. The CDR3 DNA reads TGCGCCAGCAGTGAGTCGGCTAGCGGAGGAGAAGATGAGCAGTTCTTC. Translation gives CASSESASGGEDEQFF.

This clone was observed a single time. The rearrangement joins TRBV2 to TRBJ1-1; no clear D gene. The CDR3 spans 12 residues. Germline V gene sequence: CDR1 SNHLY, CDR2 FYNNEI. V gave up 6 bases and J gave up 10 bases, with 15 bases separating them. This CDR3 is CASSGPLLLAFF. The DNA for the CDR3 is TGTGCCAGCAGCGGACCGTTGTTGTTAGCTTTCTTT.

In DNA form, the CDR3 reads TGTGCCACCAGTGATTTGCGTTCTGAGGGAGGGACAGGGGGTTATGAGACCCAGTACTTC. This translates into CATSDLRSEGGTGGYETQYF. V usage is TRBV24-1 and J usage is TRBJ2-5; 11 bases are shared with TRBD1. Germline V gene lookup returns CDR1 KGHDR and CDR2 SFDVKD. The V gene end was trimmed by 0 bases and the J gene end by 5 bases; junction bases not matched to a gene: 16. The CDR3 runs 20 residues.

The V and J genes are TRBV19 and TRBJ1-4, with D uncertain. The V and J ends lost 4 bases and 8 bases respectively, with 11 bases between them. The CDR3 has 13 residues. The germline CDR1 and CDR2 sequences are LNHDA and SQIVND (reference sequence). CDR3 residues: CASSKQVGEKLFF. The CDR3 bases are TGTGCCAGTAGTAAGCAGGTCGGAGAAAAACTGTTTTTT.

V gene TRBV19 combines with J gene TRBJ2-2, with 9 bases aligning to TRBD2. Germline V lookup: CDR1 LNHDA, CDR2 SQIVND (reference sequence). This CDR3 spans 16 amino acids. The J segment lost 5 bases and the V segment lost 4 bases, leaving 8 bases of the junction unmatched. The CDR3: CASSTLAGDGTGELFF. The DNA of the CDR3 is TGTGCCAGTAGTACCTTAGCGGGAGACGGAACCGGGGAGCTGTTTTTT.

The chain combines TRBV18 with TRBJ1-2, with D hard to call. The ends were cut back, 1 base at V and 8 bases at J, with 14 bases in the middle. The germline V gene has CDR1 KGHSH and CDR2 LQKENI. CDR3 length: 14 amino acids. CDR3 coding DNA: TGTGCCAGCTCACCACGCCCCCGGGCAGGAGGCTACACCTTC. Protein sequence: CASSPRPRAGGYTF.

V and J are TRBV7-9 and TRBJ1-1, with TRBD1 identical over 7 bases. Trimming at V came to 5 bases and at J to 6 bases, leaving 15 bases not matched to a gene. CDR3 length: 16 amino acids. In germline, CDR1 is SEHNR, CDR2 FQNEAQ (reference sequence). This chain's CDR3 is CASSPGGIPTVPEAFF. CDR3 sequence (DNA): TGTGCCAGCAGCCCAGGGGGGATACCCACGGTCCCTGAAGCTTTCTTT.

The chain uses TRBV24-1 and TRBJ1-3, with TRBD1 matching over 9 bases. There are 16 residues in the CDR3. Germline CDR1 is KGHDR and CDR2 is SFDVKD. J lost 3 bases, V lost 3 bases, and 5 bases had no gene match. The CDR3 is CATSDSTDRGGNTIYF. DNA of the CDR3: TGTGCCACCAGTGATAGTACGGACAGGGGTGGAAACACCATATATTTT.

J is TRBJ1-4 and V is TRBV19; D is unclear. CDR3 length: 10 amino acids. Trimming took 10 bases from V and 10 from J, leaving 10 bases between them. From germline, CDR1 is LNHDA and CDR2 SQIVND (reference sequence). The CDR3 DNA follows: TGTGCCACCATGGCGGGAAAACTGTTTTTT. This encodes CATMAGKLFF.

The J gene is TRBJ2-1, the V gene TRBV11-3; D is perhaps TRBD2 (6 bases). The CDR3 is made up of 14 amino acids. CDR1 SGHNT and CDR2 YENEEA come from the germline V gene. V gave up 4 bases and J gave up 9 bases, with 16 bases separating them. The DNA for the CDR3 is TGTGCCAGCAGCTCCGGGGGTCCTGGGGGTGAGCAGTTCTTC. This translates into CASSSGGPGGEQFF.

The chain joins TRBV3-1 (or the pseudogene TRBV3-2) to TRBJ2-3; the match to TRBD2 covers 8 bases. Germline V gene lookup returns CDR1 LGHDT and CDR2 YNNKEL (reference sequence). The CDR3 covers 17 residues. With V trimmed by 5 bases and J by 5 bases, 15 bases remained unmatched. CDR3 sequence (DNA): TGTGCCAGCAGCTTCTCTTCCGGGACTAGATTTGGAGATACGCAGTATTTT. Amino acid sequence: CASSFSSGTRFGDTQYF.

V usage is TRBV5-6 and J usage is TRBJ1-4; tentatively, D is TRBD1 (6 bases). The V gene lost 2 bases and the J gene lost 2 bases, with 10 bases spanning the gap. Per germline, CDR1 SGHDT and CDR2 YYEEEE. The CDR3 runs 15 residues. The CDR3 DNA reads TGTGCCAGCAGCTTAGCTGGACAGACTAATGAAAAACTGTTTTTT. This sequence encodes CASSLAGQTNEKLFF.

The CDR3 protein is CASQGGTEAFF. The CDR3 region has the DNA TGTGCCAGCCAAGGGGGAACTGAAGCTTTCTTT. The chain uses TRBV21-1 and TRBJ1-1; the table's D call, TRBD1, was not checked against the DNA. TRBV21-1 is tagged as a pseudogene. There are 11 residues in the CDR3.

The CDR3 DNA reads TGTGCCAGCACCTCAAAGACGATGGGAGTGGACTATGGCTACACCTTC. Amino acid sequence: CASTSKTMGVDYGYTF. The chain employs TRBV21-1 and TRBJ1-2. TRBV21-1 is reported as a pseudogene. The length of the CDR3 is 16 residues.

V gene TRBV13 combines with J gene TRBJ2-2; 8 positions match TRBD2. The V segment lost 4 bases and the J segment 6 bases; nucleotides outside the gene matches: 10. Germline CDR1 reads PRHDT; CDR2 reads FYEKMQ (reference sequence). The CDR3 spans 16 residues. CDR3 in amino acids: CASSSSGTSDPGELFF. Here the CDR3 DNA reads TGTGCCAGCAGCTCCTCCGGGACTAGTGACCCCGGGGAGCTGTTTTTT.

This clone appeared a single time. The J gene is TRBJ2-3, the V gene TRBV7-2; maybe TRBD2 (6 bases). The ends were cut back, 5 bases at V and 5 bases at J, with 17 bases in the middle. The CDR3 extends over 15 amino acids. The germline V gene has CDR1 SGHTA and CDR2 FQGNSA. The CDR3 loop reads CASSGYGSGRDTQYF. CDR3 nucleotide sequence: TGTGCCAGCAGCGGATACGGGAGCGGGCGAGATACGCAGTATTTT.

The genes are TRBV12-5 and TRBJ1-4, with 9 bases fitting TRBD1. The ends lost 6 bases at V and 5 bases at J; junction bases unmatched: 13. This CDR3 has 17 residues. Germline values: CDR1 LGHNT, CDR2 FRNRAP. The CDR3 DNA sequence: TGTGCTAGTGGGTCCCACGCTCCCGGGACAGGGAATGAAAAACTGTTTTTT. As protein: CASGSHAPGTGNEKLFF.

The chain carries TRBV7-3 and TRBJ2-7; perhaps TRBD2 as D (5 bases). V was trimmed by 0 bases and J by 7 bases, leaving 7 bases between them. Germline-derived CDR1 and CDR2 are SGHTA and FQGTGA. The CDR3 runs 12 residues. CDR3 nucleotides: TGTGCCAGCAGCTTAACGGGCGGGGAGCAGTACTTC. Protein product: CASSLTGGEQYF. Full variable domain (rest looked up from reference TRBV7-3 and TRBJ2-7): GAGVSQTPSNKVTEKGKYVELRCDPISGHTALYWYRQSLGQGPEFLIYFQGTGAADDSGLPNDRFFAVRPEGSVSTLKIQRTERGDSAVYLCASSLTGGEQYFGPGTRLTVT.

Points on this clone: Other DNA sequences in this specimen translate into the identical CDR3. The chain employs TRBV7-2 and TRBJ2-3; D gene uncertain. Deletions cut 1 base from V and 7 bases from J, with 6 bases between. The CDR3 totals 12 residues. Germline V gene lookup returns CDR1 SGHTA and CDR2 FQGNSA. Here the CDR3 reads CASSLEGYTQYF. The CDR3 region has the DNA TGTGCCAGCAGCTTAGAGGGCTATACGCAGTATTTT.

The chain uses TRBV7-2 and TRBJ1-5; D might be TRBD1 (6 bases). This CDR3 contains 14 residues. The V end was cut by 5 bases, the J end by 5 bases, with 13 bases between. The germline V gene encodes CDR1 SGHTA and CDR2 FQGNSA. The CDR3 loop is CASSHYREDQPQHF. The CDR3 coding sequence is TGTGCCAGCAGCCACTACAGGGAGGATCAGCCCCAGCATTTT.

The chain combines TRBV27 with TRBJ2-7; a possible D gene is TRBD2 (6 bases). Germline CDR1 and CDR2: MNHEY and SMNVEV (reference sequence). The V gene lost 8 bases and the J gene lost 0 bases, with 11 bases spanning the gap. This CDR3 is built from 13 residues. CDR3 bases: TGTGCCAGCGGGCGACTAGACTCCTACGAGCAGTACTTC. Its protein is CASGRLDSYEQYF.

For this clone: At one end, the junction sequence differs from germline, possibly due to a read error. This sequence joins TRBV19 and TRBJ1-1; tentatively, D is TRBD1 (5 bases). CDR3 length: 14 amino acids. CDR1 LNHDA and CDR2 SQIVND come from the germline V gene (reference sequence). CDR3 nucleotides: TGTGCCAGTAGTTTAGACAGCCTGAACACTGAAGCTTTCTTT. The encoded protein is CASSLDSLNTEAFF.

This clone was observed once. This chain joins TRBV19 and TRBJ2-6; D is uncertain. Germline CDR1 is LNHDA and CDR2 is SQIVND (reference sequence). The V and J ends lost 3 bases and 0 bases respectively, with 6 bases between them. This CDR3 has 15 residues. As DNA, the CDR3 is TGTGCCAGTAGTATTGCAGGCTCTGGGGCCAACGTCCTGACTTTC. This gives the protein CASSIAGSGANVLTF.

This chain links TRBV7-9 with TRBJ2-5, with unresolved D. V lost 7 bases and J lost 1, with 10 bases in between. Germline CDR1 and CDR2: SEHNR and FQNEAQ (reference sequence). The CDR3 is 13 amino acids. The CDR3 DNA is TGTGCCAGCACCGACGGGCCCCAAGAGACCCAGTACTTC. Encoded protein: CASTDGPQETQYF.

This rearrangement joins TRBV6-5 to TRBJ1-1; no reliable D call. The CDR3 has 13 residues. The ends were cut back, 2 bases at V and 7 bases at J, with 11 bases in the middle. Germline V gene data show CDR1 as MNHEY and CDR2 as SVGAGI. CDR3 sequence reads: CASSYRRQYEAFF. CDR3 in DNA: TGTGCCAGCAGTTACAGGCGGCAGTATGAAGCTTTCTTT.

The gene calls are TRBV18 and TRBJ1-6; D possibly corresponds to TRBD1 (6 bases). Looked up from germline, CDR1 is KGHSH and CDR2 is LQKENI. This CDR3 spans 15 amino acids. Trimming shortened V by 6 bases and J by 6 bases, and 15 bases separated the two germline ends. The DNA for the CDR3 is TGTGCCAGCTCGCCTAGGACAGCAGTTAATTCACCCCTCCACTTT. It is translated as CASSPRTAVNSPLHF.

V gene TRBV30 combines with J gene TRBJ1-1; D perhaps matches TRBD1 (6 bases). V was shortened by 5 bases and J by 4 bases, with 17 bases between the two germline ends. There are 14 residues in the CDR3. Per the germline V gene, CDR1 is GTSNPN and CDR2 is SVGIG (reference sequence). Here the CDR3 reads CAWGGGVMATEAFF. CDR3 DNA sequence: TGTGCCTGGGGAGGGGGGGTTATGGCCACTGAAGCTTTCTTT.